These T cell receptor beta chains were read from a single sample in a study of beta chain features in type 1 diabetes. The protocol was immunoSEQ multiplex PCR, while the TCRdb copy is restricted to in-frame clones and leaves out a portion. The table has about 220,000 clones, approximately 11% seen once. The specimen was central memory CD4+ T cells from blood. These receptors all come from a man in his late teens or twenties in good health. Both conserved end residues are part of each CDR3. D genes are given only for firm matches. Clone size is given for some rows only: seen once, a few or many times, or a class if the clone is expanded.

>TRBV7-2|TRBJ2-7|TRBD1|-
CASSSWDRGAEQYF
TGTGCCAGCAGCTCCTGGGACAGGGGAGCCGAGCAGTACTTC
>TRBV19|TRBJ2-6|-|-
CASRTGSSGANVLTF
TGTGCCAGTAGGACAGGAAGCTCTGGGGCCAACGTCCTGACTTTC
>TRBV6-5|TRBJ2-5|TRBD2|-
CASSPGLAGQETQYF
TGTGCCAGCAGCCCGGGACTAGCGGGCCAAGAGACCCAGTACTTC
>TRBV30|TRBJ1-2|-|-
CAWSVISPTDYGYTF
TGTGCCTGGAGTGTCATCTCCCCGACGGACTATGGCTACACCTTC
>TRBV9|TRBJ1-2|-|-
CASSPGEGYTF
TGTGCCAGCTCCCCGGGGGAGGGCTACACCTTC
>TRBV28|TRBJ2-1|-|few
CASSGPLSYNEQFF
TGTGCCAGCAGTGGACCCCTCTCCTACAATGAGCAGTTCTTC
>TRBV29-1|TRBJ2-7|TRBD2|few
CSVVRLAGAYEQYF
TGCAGCGTAGTCCGACTAGCGGGAGCCTACGAGCAGTACTTC
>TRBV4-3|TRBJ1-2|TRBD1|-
CASSQGTGNYGYTF
TGCGCCAGCAGCCAAGGGACAGGGAACTATGGCTACACCTTC
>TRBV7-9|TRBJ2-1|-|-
CASSLGSGTYNEQFF
TGTGCCAGCAGCTTAGGGTCAGGGACCTACAATGAGCAGTTCTTC
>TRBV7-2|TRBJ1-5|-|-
CASSSTRGDQPQHF
TGTGCCAGCAGCTCTACACGGGGGGATCAGCCCCAGCATTTT
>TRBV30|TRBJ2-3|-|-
CAWTEYTDTQYF
TGTGCCTGGACTGAGTACACAGATACGCAGTATTTT
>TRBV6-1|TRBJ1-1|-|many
CATWRDTEAFF
TGTGCCACTTGGAGAGACACTGAAGCTTTCTTT
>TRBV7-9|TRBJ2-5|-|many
CASSHQGGRETQYF
TGTGCCAGCAGTCATCAGGGGGGGCGAGAGACCCAGTACTTC
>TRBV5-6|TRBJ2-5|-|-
CASSFAIQETQYF
TGTGCCAGCAGCTTTGCGATACAAGAGACCCAGTACTTC
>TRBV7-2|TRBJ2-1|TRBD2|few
CASSLQRGNEQFF
TGTGCCAGCAGCTTGCAGCGGGGCAATGAGCAGTTCTTC
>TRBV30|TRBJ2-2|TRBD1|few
CAWTHGTGGSGELFF
TGTGCCTGGACCCATGGGACAGGGGGGTCCGGGGAGCTGTTTTTT
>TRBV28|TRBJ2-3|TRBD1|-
CASSPTGSSTDTQYF
TGTGCCAGCAGTCCGACAGGGAGCAGCACAGATACGCAGTATTTT
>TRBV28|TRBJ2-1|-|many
CASSLPHLDEQFF
TGTGCCAGCAGCCTTCCTCACTTAGATGAGCAGTTCTTC
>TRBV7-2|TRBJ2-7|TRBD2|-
CASSPREAGYYEQYF
TGTGCCAGCAGCCCCCGGGAGGCCGGGTATTACGAGCAGTACTTC
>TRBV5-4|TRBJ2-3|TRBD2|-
CASSLTSGDTQYF
TGTGCCAGCAGCTTGACTAGCGGGGATACGCAGTATTTT
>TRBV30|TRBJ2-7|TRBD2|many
CAWSVGGRAGNEQYF
TGTGCCTGGAGTGTTGGTGGGAGGGCCGGCAACGAGCAGTACTTC
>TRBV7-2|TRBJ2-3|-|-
CASSTRTDTQYF
TGTGCCAGCAGCACCCGCACAGATACGCAGTATTTT
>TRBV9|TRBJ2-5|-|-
CASSVRVFETQYF
TGTGCCAGCAGCGTTCGGGTCTTTGAGACCCAGTACTTC
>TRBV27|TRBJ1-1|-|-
CASSRTEGGLGTEAFF
TGTGCCAGCAGTAGGACTGAAGGGGGGTTGGGCACTGAAGCTTTCTTT
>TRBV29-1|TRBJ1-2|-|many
CSVGNSRGQRGYTF
TGCAGCGTGGGAAATTCGAGGGGCCAAAGGGGCTACACCTTC
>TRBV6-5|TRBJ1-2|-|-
CASSYRLDSLYGYTF
TGTGCCAGCAGTTACCGCCTGGACAGTCTTTATGGCTACACCTTC
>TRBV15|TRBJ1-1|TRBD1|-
CATSSPQTGDTEAFF
TGTGCCACCAGCAGTCCACAGACAGGGGACACTGAAGCTTTCTTT
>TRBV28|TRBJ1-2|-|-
CASSSSRYGYTF
TGTGCCAGCAGTTCCTCCCGCTATGGCTACACCTTC
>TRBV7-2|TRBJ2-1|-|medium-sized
CASSLARNNEQFF
TGTGCCAGCAGCTTAGCCAGGAACAATGAGCAGTTCTTC
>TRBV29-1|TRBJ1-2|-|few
CSADRDGNYGYTF
TGCAGCGCCGACCGGGACGGTAACTATGGCTACACCTTC
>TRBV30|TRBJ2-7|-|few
CAWSDTLREQYF
TGTGCCTGGAGCGATACCTTACGGGAGCAGTACTTC
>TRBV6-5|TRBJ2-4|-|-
CASSGTLTDIQYF
TGTGCCAGCAGTGGGACCCTCACGGACATTCAGTACTTC
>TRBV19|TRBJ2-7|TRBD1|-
CASRDRADEQYF
TGTGCCAGTCGGGACAGGGCGGACGAGCAGTACTTC
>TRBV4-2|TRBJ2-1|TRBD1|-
CASSQDFRDRAYNEQFF
TGTGCCAGCAGCCAAGATTTCAGGGACAGGGCTTACAATGAGCAGTTCTTC
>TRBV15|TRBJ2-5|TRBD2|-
CATSSGGTSGRETQYF
TGTGCCACCAGCAGCGGTGGGACTAGCGGGCGAGAGACCCAGTACTTC
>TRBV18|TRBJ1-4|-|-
CASSKERDEKLFF
TGTGCCAGCTCGAAAGAACGGGATGAAAAACTGTTTTTT
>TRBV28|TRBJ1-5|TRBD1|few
CASSSDRGHQPQHF
TGTGCCAGCAGCTCAGACAGGGGACATCAGCCCCAGCATTTT
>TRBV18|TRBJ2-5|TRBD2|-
CASSPGLAGVETQYF
TGTGCCAGCTCACCCGGACTAGCGGGAGTAGAGACCCAGTACTTC
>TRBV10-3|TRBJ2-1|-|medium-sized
CAISDRGYNEQFF
TGTGCCATCAGTGACAGGGGTTACAATGAGCAGTTCTTC
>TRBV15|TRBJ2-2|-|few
CATSGGRGVGTGELFF
TGTGCCACCAGCGGCGGTAGGGGCGTTGGGACCGGGGAGCTGTTTTTT
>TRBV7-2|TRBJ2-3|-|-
CASSLVFRDGTQYF
TGTGCCAGCAGCTTAGTTTTCCGGGATGGTACGCAGTATTTT
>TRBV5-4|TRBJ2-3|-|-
CASSSGGDSTDTQYF
TGTGCCAGCAGCTCTGGCGGGGATAGCACAGATACGCAGTATTTT
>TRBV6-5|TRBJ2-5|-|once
CASGVGSTGETQYF
TGTGCCAGCGGTGTGGGGTCCACGGGAGAGACCCAGTACTTC
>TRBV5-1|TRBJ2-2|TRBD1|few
CASTLTGSTGELFF
TGCGCCAGCACCCTGACAGGGAGCACCGGGGAGCTGTTTTTT
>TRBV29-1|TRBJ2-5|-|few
CSGGQSETQYF
TGCTCTGGGGGGCAGTCAGAGACCCAGTACTTC